Below, 21 T cell receptor beta chains from the same sample are listed, as sequenced in a study of blood T cell repertoires in COVID-19. TCRdb's table, derived via immunoSEQ multiplex PCR, lists solely in-frame clones and lacks some. Among some 400,000 clones, 80% to 90% were seen once, and the ten largest hold 1% to 1.5%. The sample comprised PBMCs or T cells enriched from blood (not recorded which). Receptors originate from a man aged 30 to 45 who had recovered from COVID-19.

The chain couples TRBV12-3 or TRBV12-4 to TRBJ1-4; D may be TRBD1 (5 bases). This CDR3 is 12 amino acids long. V lost 4 bases to trimming and J lost 13 bases, with 13 bases between them. This CDR3 reads CASSSQGLRLFF. The CDR3 DNA reads TGTGCCAGCAGTTCCCAGGGACTACGACTGTTTTTT.

The chain links TRBV4-1 to TRBJ2-5, with a possible D match to TRBD1 (7 bases). The CDR3 length is 13 residues. Germline V gene lookup returns CDR1 MGHRA and CDR2 YSYEKL. Trimming left V 2 bases short and J 7 bases short, with 11 bases between. CDR3 coding DNA: TGCGCCAGCAGCCAACGACAGGGAGGGACCCAGTACTTC. This sequence encodes CASSQRQGGTQYF.

V is TRBV30 and J is TRBJ1-5; 7 bases are a match to TRBD1. This CDR3 is built from 14 residues. Germline loops: CDR1 GTSNPN, CDR2 SVGIG (reference sequence). The V and J ends lost 3 bases and 6 bases, in that order; junction bases with no gene match: 8. The CDR3 DNA follows: TGTGCCTGGAGCCGAACAGGGGCTGCTCAGCCCCAGCATTTT. Amino acid sequence: CAWSRTGAAQPQHF. Filled out from reference TRBV30 and TRBJ1-5, the complete variable domain reads SQTIHQWPATLVQPVGSPLSLECTVEGTSNPNLYWYRQAAGRGLQLLFYSVGIGQISSEVPQNLSASRPQDRQFILSSKKLLLSDSGFYLCAWSRTGAAQPQHFGDGTRLSIL.

This chain joins TRBV5-1 and TRBJ1-2, with D possibly matching TRBD1 (6 bases). There are 14 residues in the CDR3. Trimming cost V 4 bases and J 7 bases, with 17 bases left between them. Germline V gene lookup returns CDR1 SGHRS and CDR2 YFSETQ. The DNA for the CDR3 is TGCGCCAGCAGCCCGACACGGGACATTTCTGGCTACACCTTC. This codes for CASSPTRDISGYTF.

The chain has TRBV7-9 and TRBJ1-4; no clear D. The CDR3 is made up of 12 amino acids. V was trimmed by 2 bases and J by 8 bases, leaving 6 bases between them. CDR1 is SEHNR, CDR2 FQNEAQ, per germline (reference sequence). The chain's CDR3 is CASSLNTEKLFF. As DNA, the CDR3 is TGTGCCAGCAGCTTAAATACAGAAAAACTGTTTTTT. The variable domain in full, with the rest retrieved from reference TRBV7-9 and TRBJ1-4, is DTGVSQNPRHKITKRGQNVTFRCDPISEHNRLYWYRQTLGQGPEFLTYFQNEAQLEKSRLLSDRFSAERPKGSFSTLEIQRTEQGDSAMYLCASSLNTEKLFFGSGTQLSVL.

The CDR3 bases are TGTGCCTGGAGTACCCAGGGACAGGGCTATGGCTACACCTTC. Translating gives CAWSTQGQGYGYTF. The chain recombines TRBV30 with TRBJ1-2, with 9 bases identical to TRBD1. J was trimmed by 4 bases and V by 2 bases; bases with no gene match: 5. Germline V gene lookup returns CDR1 GTSNPN and CDR2 SVGIG (reference sequence). The CDR3 spans 14 residues.

J is TRBJ1-2 and V is TRBV7-9, with D tentatively TRBD1 (6 bases). This CDR3 spans 15 amino acids. V was trimmed by 1 base and J by 8 bases, leaving 17 bases between them. Germline values: CDR1 SEHNR, CDR2 FQNEAQ (reference sequence). The chain's CDR3 is CASSLDREPPFGYTF. CDR3 coding DNA: TGTGCCAGCAGCTTAGACAGGGAACCCCCATTCGGCTACACCTTC.

The V gene is TRBV7-9, the J gene TRBJ1-6; TRBD1 might be the D (6 bases). This CDR3 region has 15 residues. The germline V and J ends were trimmed by 6 bases and 5 bases, with 14 bases remaining between them. Per the germline V gene, CDR1 is SEHNR and CDR2 is FQNEAQ (reference sequence). Here the CDR3 DNA reads TGTGCCAGCAGGGGTCGGACAGACGATAATTCACCCCTCCACTTT. Protein: CASRGRTDDNSPLHF.

CDR3: CASRGEGALNTEAFF. CDR3 DNA: TGTGCCAGTAGGGGTGAGGGGGCGCTGAACACTGAAGCTTTCTTT. The gene calls are TRBV19 and TRBJ1-1; 7 nucleotides align to TRBD1. The CDR3 sequence is 15 residues long. Germline CDR1 and CDR2: LNHDA and SQIVND (reference sequence). After removal of 6 bases from V and 0 bases from J, the junction contained 7 bases not matched to a gene.

The chain has TRBV6-5 and TRBJ2-1, with 10 bases that match TRBD1. V gave up 2 bases and J gave up 6 bases; unmatched junction bases: 7. Per germline, CDR1 MNHEY and CDR2 SVGAGI. CDR3 length equals 16 residues. The CDR3 is CASSYPTGGAGNEQFF. In nucleotides, the CDR3 is TGTGCCAGCAGTTACCCGACAGGGGGCGCGGGCAATGAGCAGTTCTTC.

The chain couples TRBV27 to TRBJ1-2, with D unresolved. CDR3 length: 13 amino acids. V dropped 5 bases and J dropped 4 bases, with 11 bases sitting between them. Germline V lookup: CDR1 MNHEY, CDR2 SMNVEV (reference sequence). The CDR3 coding sequence is TGTGCCAGCAGTAACGGCGGGTTCTATGGCTACACCTTC. Its translation: CASSNGGFYGYTF.

The gene calls are TRBV18 and TRBJ1-2; D possibly corresponds to TRBD1 (6 bases). CDR3 length: 14 amino acids. Trimming took off 4 bases at V and 2 bases at J, with 11 bases between the two ends. Germline values: CDR1 KGHSH, CDR2 LQKENI. The CDR3 DNA sequence: TGTGCCAGCTCACAAACGGACAGCAACTATGGCTACACCTTC. This codes for CASSQTDSNYGYTF. Filled out from reference TRBV18 and TRBJ1-2, the complete variable domain reads NAGVMQNPRHLVRRRGQEARLRCSPMKGHSHVYWYRQLPEEGLKFMVYLQKENIIDESGMPKERFSAEFPKEGPSILRIQQVVRGDSAAYFCASSQTDSNYGYTFGSGTRLTVV.

The chain links TRBV5-6 to TRBJ1-2; tentative D call: TRBD1 (5 bases). This CDR3 has 15 amino acids. The germline CDR1 and CDR2 sequences are SGHDT and YYEEEE. Trimming cost V 0 bases and J 2 bases, with 11 bases left between them. The CDR3 protein is CASSLAPGLNYGYTF. The CDR3 DNA is TGTGCCAGCAGCTTGGCTCCAGGGCTAAACTATGGCTACACCTTC.

As for this clone: This CDR3 is also generated by other DNA sequences in the sample. This sequence joins TRBV18 and TRBJ1-2, with D possibly TRBD1 on 5 matching bases. V was pared by 3 bases and J by 5 bases, with 10 bases between. The CDR3 consists of 13 residues. Germline V gene sequence: CDR1 KGHSH, CDR2 LQKENI. CDR3 in amino acids: CASSPDRNYGYTF. CDR3 in DNA: TGTGCCAGCTCACCCGACAGAAATTATGGCTACACCTTC. The complete variable domain, with remaining parts taken from reference TRBV18 and TRBJ1-2, reads NAGVMQNPRHLVRRRGQEARLRCSPMKGHSHVYWYRQLPEEGLKFMVYLQKENIIDESGMPKERFSAEFPKEGPSILRIQQVVRGDSAAYFCASSPDRNYGYTFGSGTRLTVV.

V usage is TRBV4-1 and J usage is TRBJ2-1; 8 nucleotides align to TRBD2. The CDR3 length is 18 residues. Germline V lookup: CDR1 MGHRA, CDR2 YSYEKL. V lost 4 bases to trimming and J lost 8 bases; unmatched junction nucleotides: 19. CDR3 DNA sequence: TGCGCCAGCAGCCCGGGACATGTCCGGGGGGGAGTGCGGGATGAGCAGTTCTTC. Amino acid sequence: CASSPGHVRGGVRDEQFF.

This CDR3 is CASSWPERTYEQYF. As DNA, the CDR3 is TGCGCCAGCAGCTGGCCGGAGAGGACCTACGAGCAGTACTTC. The chain combines TRBV5-1 with TRBJ2-7; D is unclear. This CDR3 has 14 amino acids. Trimming stripped 3 bases from V and 2 bases from J, with 12 bases between. CDR1 and CDR2 (germline): SGHRS, YFSETQ.

As DNA, the CDR3 is TGTGCCAGCAGCTTCGACAGGGCTGGGGCCAACGTCCTGACTTTC. As protein: CASSFDRAGANVLTF. This sequence joins TRBV6-2 or TRBV6-3 and TRBJ2-6; 7 positions match TRBD1. V lost 6 bases and J lost 2; bases outside the gene matches: 4. CDR1 MNHEY and CDR2 SVGEGT come from the germline V gene. The CDR3 runs 15 residues.

V usage is TRBV18 and J usage is TRBJ1-1; D is unclear. Germline V gene lookup returns CDR1 KGHSH and CDR2 LQKENI. Between the trimmed V and J ends, which lost 2 bases and 0 bases, there was a span of 7 bases. CDR3 length equals 14 residues. The chain's CDR3 is CASSPEMMNTEAFF. The DNA of the CDR3 is TGTGCCAGCTCACCAGAGATGATGAACACTGAAGCTTTCTTT.

To note about this clone: The limits of the CDR3 on the DNA are not certain, so only TCRdb's listed CDR3 is given. The genes are TRBV7-8 and TRBJ2-7; TRBD1, the table's D call, was not compared with the DNA. Germline values: CDR1 SGHVS, CDR2 FQNEAQ. The CDR3 length equals 16 residues, ends included. CDR3 region: CASSLLSGQGLSEQYF.

J is TRBJ1-2 and V is TRBV12-3 or TRBV12-4; D gene ambiguous. The CDR3 extends over 11 amino acids. V lost 6 bases, J lost 8 bases, and 10 bases lay in between. The CDR3 protein is CASRTRYGYTF. The CDR3 nucleotides read TGTGCCAGCAGAACTCGTTACGGCTACACCTTC.

The rearrangement links TRBV10-3 to TRBJ2-3; 7 bases agree with TRBD1. Germline CDR1 ENHRY, CDR2 SYGVKD. The V gene end was trimmed by 11 bases and the J gene end by 0 bases; junction bases not matched to a gene: 2. The CDR3 covers 12 residues. The chain's CDR3 is CAAQGSTDTQYF. CDR3 nucleotides: TGTGCCGCACAGGGGAGCACAGATACGCAGTATTTT.